This TCR beta chain was recovered during a study of blood T cell repertoires in COVID-19. Study-wide context: Collection of acute and convalescent COVID-19 samples took place in the United States, Italy and Spain. In each case, the material was cDNA or gDNA derived from T cells, B-cell-depleted T cells, or PBMCs.

This CDR3 comprises 15 residues. Germline values: CDR1 SGHRS, CDR2 YFSETQ. J was trimmed by 2 bases and V by 4 bases; bases with no gene match: 4. Per the original data handling: Estimated nucleated cell counts came from reference gene primer amplification. Clones were sequenced by immunoSEQ multiplex PCR, and TCRdb holds only the in-frame ones, with some missing. D and trimming come from the DNA, and the V and J calls and clone size come from that table. The data contain 200,000 or so clones, over 80% of them singletons. V is TRBV5-1 and J is TRBJ2-3; 10 nucleotides line up with TRBD2. The sample taken for sequencing was peripheral blood. The source is a woman between 25 and 40 years old with acute or convalescent COVID-19. As DNA, the CDR3 is TGCGCCAGCAGCCTAGCGGGGGAGATCACAGATACGCAGTATTTT. This codes for CASSLAGEITDTQYF.